Below are 19 T cell receptor beta chains sequenced from a single sample in a study of T cells in localized non-small cell lung cancer. Some clones are missing from TCRdb's copy, which holds only in-frame ones; the method was immunoSEQ multiplex PCR. Of over 45,000 clones in the sample, roughly 90% were seen once. Sample: peripheral blood, taken before any cancer treatment. These receptors were obtained from a man aged 40 to 75 with stage I squamous cell lung carcinoma.

The DNA of the CDR3 is TGCAGCGTTGGGGACTACCACTACAATGAGCAGTTCTTC. This encodes CSVGDYHYNEQFF. This chain uses TRBV29-1 with TRBJ2-1, with 7 bases aligning to TRBD2. The junction had 3 bases not matched to a gene; V was cut back by 4 bases and J by 3 bases. The germline V gene has CDR1 SQVTM and CDR2 ANQGSEA. The CDR3 is made up of 13 amino acids.

The V call is TRBV9, the J call TRBJ2-1, with 7 bases aligning to TRBD2. Germline V gene data show CDR1 as SGDLS and CDR2 as YYNGEE. The CDR3 runs to 15 residues. The J segment lost 4 bases and the V segment lost 3 bases, leaving 7 bases of the junction unmatched. CDR3 DNA sequence: TGTGCCAGCAGCGCACAGACTAGCAGATACAATGAGCAGTTCTTC. It is translated as CASSAQTSRYNEQFF.

The chain employs TRBV5-1 and TRBJ2-5, with D maybe TRBD1 (6 bases). Germline CDR1 and CDR2: SGHRS and YFSETQ. Trimming stripped 4 bases from V and 5 bases from J, with 18 bases between. The CDR3 loop spans 15 amino acids. The CDR3 sequence is CASSPGTLQWETQYF. For the CDR3, the DNA is TGCGCCAGCAGCCCCGGGACACTCCAATGGGAGACCCAGTACTTC.

CDR3 nucleotides: TGCGCCAGCACCCCCGGGACAGGGATTACCTACGAGCAGTACTTC. This sequence encodes CASTPGTGITYEQYF. The chain links TRBV5-1 to TRBJ2-7; 9 nucleotides agree with TRBD1. V lost 6 bases and J lost 2; bases outside the gene matches: 9. This CDR3 comprises 15 residues. The germline V gene has CDR1 SGHRS and CDR2 YFSETQ.

V is TRBV19 and J is TRBJ1-1; D is uncertain. V lost 3 bases, J lost 4 bases, and 18 bases lay in between. Germline loops: CDR1 LNHDA, CDR2 SQIVND (reference sequence). The CDR3 totals 16 residues. For the CDR3, the DNA is TGTGCCAGTAGTATTATCCACCTACGGACCGTCACTGAAGCTTTCTTT. It yields the protein CASSIIHLRTVTEAFF.

The chain recombines TRBV5-6 with TRBJ1-1; D gene ambiguous. Germline V gene data show CDR1 as SGHDT and CDR2 as YYEEEE. V lost 0 bases to trimming and J lost 2 bases, with 8 bases between them. CDR3 size: 14 residues. The CDR3 sequence: CASSLEAANTEAFF. CDR3 sequence (DNA): TGTGCCAGCAGCTTGGAGGCGGCCAACACTGAAGCTTTCTTT.

The chain links TRBV7-9 to TRBJ2-7; a possible D gene is TRBD2 (5 bases). The CDR3 totals 13 residues. Germline CDR1 reads SEHNR; CDR2 reads FQNEAQ (reference sequence). The V and J ends lost 8 bases and 1 base respectively, with 12 bases between them. The CDR3 coding sequence is TGTGCCAGCCAGTCCCGGGATTCCTACGAGCAGTACTTC. Protein: CASQSRDSYEQYF.

This chain links TRBV12-5 with TRBJ2-5; possible D gene TRBD1, 5 bases. Trimming pared 5 bases from V and 5 bases from J, leaving 18 bases between. The CDR3 spans 15 residues. Looked up from germline, CDR1 is LGHNT and CDR2 is FRNRAP. CDR3 sequence: CASGRGLDVPETQYF. Here the CDR3 DNA reads TGTGCTAGTGGTAGGGGCCTAGACGTCCCGGAGACCCAGTACTTC.

This chain joins TRBV18 and TRBJ2-5; D is ambiguous. Per the germline V gene, CDR1 is KGHSH and CDR2 is LQKENI. V shed 2 bases and J shed 5 bases, with 9 bases lying between them. CDR3 length: 13 amino acids. Here the CDR3 reads CASSPGRGETQYF. CDR3 coding DNA: TGTGCCAGCTCACCAGGTAGAGGCGAGACCCAGTACTTC.

This chain connects TRBV10-3 to TRBJ2-3, with D maybe TRBD2 (6 bases). Germline loops: CDR1 ENHRY, CDR2 SYGVKD. The CDR3 is 16 amino acids. Between the trimmed V and J ends, which lost 0 bases and 4 bases, there was a span of 14 bases. The CDR3 reads CAISESASAGPDTQYF. The CDR3 DNA follows: TGTGCCATCAGTGAGTCGGCCAGTGCGGGGCCAGATACGCAGTATTTT.

The chain employs TRBV5-1 and TRBJ1-5, with D unclear. Between the trimmed V and J ends, which lost 4 bases and 0 bases, there was a span of 11 bases. Germline V gene sequence: CDR1 SGHRS, CDR2 YFSETQ. This CDR3 comprises 15 residues. This CDR3 reads CASSPGGSSNQPQHF. The DNA for the CDR3 is TGCGCCAGCAGCCCAGGTGGGAGTAGCAATCAGCCCCAGCATTTT.

This clone was recorded once. The chain joins TRBV9 to TRBJ2-3; D unclear. Germline V gene data show CDR1 as SGDLS and CDR2 as YYNGEE. The CDR3 loop spans 14 amino acids. Trimming took 0 bases from V and 0 from J, leaving 5 bases between them. The CDR3 nucleotides are TGTGCCAGCAGCGTAGGTGTCAGCACAGATACGCAGTATTTT. This translates into CASSVGVSTDTQYF.

This clone was found a few times. The chain couples TRBV16 to TRBJ1-5; no reliable D call. There are 16 residues in the CDR3. The germline V and J ends were trimmed by 4 bases and 0 bases, with 13 bases remaining between them. Germline CDR1 reads KGHSY; CDR2 reads FQNENV. CDR3 sequence reads: CASSPTVMYSNQPQHF. DNA of the CDR3: TGTGCCAGCAGCCCCACTGTGATGTATAGCAATCAGCCCCAGCATTTT.

This clone occurred once. The rearrangement links TRBV6-6 to TRBJ2-3; no definite D call. V lost 4 bases and J 3 bases, leaving 5 bases between the germline ends. The CDR3 extends over 12 amino acids. Germline V CDR1 and CDR2: MNHNY, SVGAGI (reference sequence). CDR3 sequence: CASSSATDTQYF. DNA of the CDR3: TGTGCCAGCAGTTCCGCGACAGATACGCAGTATTTT.

The chain links TRBV19 to TRBJ1-1, with no clear D. Looked up from germline, CDR1 is LNHDA and CDR2 is SQIVND (reference sequence). CDR3 length: 13 residues. The germline V and J ends were trimmed by 3 bases and 1 base, with 6 bases remaining between them. The CDR3, as DNA: TGTGCCAGTAGTATCTCCGAGAACACTGAAGCTTTCTTT. It codes for CASSISENTEAFF.

The chain combines TRBV4-3 with TRBJ2-1; tentatively, D is TRBD2 (5 bases). The CDR3 sequence is 15 residues long. Germline V CDR1 and CDR2: LGHNA, YSLEER. V was pared by 0 bases and J by 7 bases, with 13 bases between. CDR3 loop: CASSQDWYRENEQFF. CDR3 sequence (DNA): TGCGCCAGCAGCCAAGACTGGTATAGGGAGAATGAGCAGTTCTTC.

This clone showed up just once. V usage is TRBV9 and J usage is TRBJ2-2, with D possibly being TRBD1 (6 bases). Germline loops: CDR1 SGDLS, CDR2 YYNGEE. V was trimmed by 4 bases and J by 0 bases, leaving 13 bases between them. CDR3 length equals 16 residues. The CDR3 sequence is CASSHAGTPNTGELFF. The CDR3 DNA reads as TGTGCCAGCAGCCATGCCGGGACACCGAACACCGGGGAGCTGTTTTTT. Full variable domain (rest looked up from reference TRBV9 and TRBJ2-2): DSGVTQTPKHLITATGQRVTLRCSPRSGDLSVYWYQQSLDQGLQFLIQYYNGEERAKGNILERFSAQQFPDLHSELNLSSLELGDSALYFCASSHAGTPNTGELFFGEGSRLTVL.

V usage is TRBV6-5 and J usage is TRBJ2-5, with unresolved D. CDR3 length: 11 residues. Per the germline V gene, CDR1 is MNHEY and CDR2 is SVGAGI. Trimming left V 2 bases short and J 5 bases short, with 3 bases between. CDR3 region: CASSYAETQYF. CDR3 in DNA: TGTGCCAGCAGTTACGCGGAGACCCAGTACTTC.

The rearrangement uses TRBV7-8 and TRBJ2-7, with TRBD2 identical over 11 bases. The CDR3 spans 15 residues. CDR1 SGHVS and CDR2 FQNEAQ come from the germline V gene. The trim removed 4 bases at V and 2 bases at J, leaving 4 bases unmatched. CDR3 nucleotide sequence: TGTGCCAGCAGCTCGGGACTAGCGGTTACCTACGAGCAGTACTTC. Translated, it gives CASSSGLAVTYEQYF.